One sample yielded the 29 T cell receptor beta chains listed below, sequenced in a study of Ad26.COV2.S vaccination and SARS-CoV-2 variants (dated by TCRdb to the early 2020s). The treatment or condition label, as the study defines it: some 19 received Ad26.COV2.S at low or high dose, single or two shots; about 5 received placebo; per-sample allocation not given. For vaccine and placebo recipients, repertoires were sequenced using samples collected on day 63 after the first injection. To prepare the library, the immunoSEQ multiplex PCR assay was applied. In TCRdb, the immuneACCESS table is reduced to in-frame sequences with V and J assigned. These tables do not hold every clone; where another copy was compared, an unresolved V gene accounts for under half, and the others remain unexplained. The sample table contains 300,000 to 400,000 clones; only one count was recorded for more than 75% of them. The top ten hold 3.3% of the sample.

The sequences come from peripheral blood, collected in a trial of Ad26.COV2.S vaccine versus placebo. Source of these receptors: a person between 18 and 65 years old who received the Ad26.COV2.S COVID-19 vaccine or a placebo.

This chain links TRBV5-1 with TRBJ2-2; 7 positions agree with TRBD2. The CDR3 is 16 amino acids. Losses at the gene ends were 3 bases for V and 4 bases for J; bases not matched to a gene: 9. CDR1 and CDR2 (germline): SGHRS, YFSETQ. For the CDR3, the DNA is TGCGCCAGCAGCTACACAAGCGGGGCCCGCACCGGGGAGCTGTTTTTT. It yields the protein CASSYTSGARTGELFF.

The chain recombines TRBV6-7 with TRBJ1-3; D not resolved. TRBV6-7 is an ORF for which the function is uncertain. There are 15 residues in the CDR3. The V end lost 0 bases, the J end lost 0 bases, and 6 bases lay between the germline ends. CDR3 loop: CASSYSVSSGNTIYF. In DNA, the CDR3 is TGTGCCAGCAGTTACTCGGTGAGCTCTGGAAACACCATATATTTT.

The chain carries TRBV28 and TRBJ2-3, with a tentative D call TRBD1 (8 bases). CDR3 length: 16 residues. Germline lookup yields CDR1 MDHEN and CDR2 SYDVKM. The ends were cut back, 6 bases at V and 3 bases at J, with 19 bases in the middle. CDR3 in amino acids: CASRTGGASGTDTQYF. The DNA of the CDR3 is TGTGCCAGCAGAACAGGGGGGGCTAGCGGAACAGATACGCAGTATTTT.

This clone is a singleton in its sample. This sequence joins TRBV9 and TRBJ2-4; a possible D gene is TRBD1 (7 bases). This CDR3 has 18 residues. V shed 0 bases and J shed 1 base, with 17 bases lying between them. CDR1 SGDLS and CDR2 YYNGEE come from the germline V gene. CDR3 DNA: TGTGCCAGCAGCGTAGACGGGACAGTTGGGGGGGCCAAAAACATTCAGTACTTC. Translating it yields CASSVDGTVGGAKNIQYF. Using reference TRBV9 and TRBJ2-4 for the parts outside the CDR3, the full variable domain is DSGVTQTPKHLITATGQRVTLRCSPRSGDLSVYWYQQSLDQGLQFLIQYYNGEERAKGNILERFSAQQFPDLHSELNLSSLELGDSALYFCASSVDGTVGGAKNIQYFGAGTRLSVL.

The CDR3 coding sequence is TGTGCCAGCAGCGCCGACACGGGGAGCTCTGGAAACACCATATATTTT. As protein: CASSADTGSSGNTIYF. This chain uses TRBV13 with TRBJ1-3; D is unclear. Between the trimmed V and J ends, which lost 5 bases and 0 bases, there was a span of 14 bases. Looked up from germline, CDR1 is PRHDT and CDR2 is FYEKMQ (reference sequence). The CDR3 is made up of 16 amino acids.

The genes are TRBV11-3 and TRBJ2-5; D is undetermined. V lost 2 bases, J lost 5 bases, and 9 bases lay in between. Germline loops: CDR1 SGHNT, CDR2 YENEEA. The CDR3 loop spans 13 amino acids. CDR3 DNA: TGTGCCAGCAGCTTATCCAGCCTCGAGACCCAGTACTTC. It codes for CASSLSSLETQYF.

The gene calls are TRBV19 and TRBJ1-5; D gene unclear. V was clipped by 10 bases and J by 2 bases, with 15 bases between them. The CDR3 has 14 residues. CDR1 is LNHDA and CDR2 is SQIVND in the germline V gene (reference sequence). CDR3 in DNA: TGTGCCACAACACTCGGGGTGGGCAATCAGCCCCAGCATTTT. This encodes CATTLGVGNQPQHF.

The chain joins TRBV24-1 to TRBJ1-2; D remains ambiguous. The V gene lost 4 bases and the J gene lost 3 bases, with 11 bases spanning the gap. This CDR3 has 14 amino acids. The V gene's germline CDR1 is KGHDR and CDR2 SFDVKD. CDR3 sequence (DNA): TGTGCCACCAGTGAGCCGACGACGGACTATGGCTACACCTTC. It translates to CATSEPTTDYGYTF.

The gene calls are TRBV7-9 and TRBJ2-1; TRBD2 matches at 11 bases. There are 16 residues in the CDR3. With 5 bases clipped from V and 1 base from J, the junction kept 4 bases outside the gene matches. The germline V gene has CDR1 SEHNR and CDR2 FQNEAQ (reference sequence). The CDR3 DNA follows: TGTGCCAGCAGCCGTCGGACTAGCGGGTCCTACAATGAGCAGTTCTTC. Translating gives CASSRRTSGSYNEQFF.

This clone was seen once. A junction end diverges from the germline sequence, so it may reflect a read error. The gene calls are TRBV5-4 and TRBJ2-6; 7 bases agree with TRBD2. Germline V CDR1 and CDR2: SGHNT, YYREEE (reference sequence). The CDR3 runs to 17 residues. This chain's CDR3 is CASGLLAGGSGANVLTF. CDR3 in DNA: TGTGCCAGCGGCTTGTTAGCGGGTGGCTCTGGGGCCAACGTCCTGACTTTC.

This chain uses TRBV7-9 with TRBJ1-1; the match to TRBD1 covers 7 bases. After removal of 6 bases from V and 2 bases from J, the junction contained 3 bases not matched to a gene. Per germline, CDR1 SEHNR and CDR2 FQNEAQ (reference sequence). CDR3 size: 13 residues. CDR3 protein: CASSRDSNTEAFF. CDR3 nucleotides: TGTGCCAGCAGTCGGGACAGCAACACTGAAGCTTTCTTT.

V and J are TRBV7-2 and TRBJ2-3; 9 bases align to TRBD2. V shed 4 bases and J 5 bases; nucleotides not matched to a gene: 10. The CDR3 extends over 16 amino acids. CDR1 SGHTA and CDR2 FQGNSA come from the germline V gene. CDR3 amino acids: CASSSAAGGAIDTQYF. Here the CDR3 DNA reads TGTGCCAGCAGCTCGGCGGCGGGGGGGGCGATAGATACGCAGTATTTT. The full variable domain, completed using reference TRBV7-2 and TRBJ2-3, is GAGVSQSPSNKVTEKGKDVELRCDPISGHTALYWYRQSLGQGLEFLIYFQGNSAPDKSGLPSDRFSAERTGGSVSTLTIQRTQQEDSAVYLCASSSAAGGAIDTQYFGPGTRLTVL.

This clone was found a few times. The chain uses TRBV7-9 and TRBJ1-6; 7 nucleotides align to TRBD1. This CDR3 is built from 15 residues. From germline, CDR1 is SEHNR and CDR2 FQNEAQ (reference sequence). The J segment lost 10 bases and the V segment lost 0 bases, leaving 6 bases of the junction unmatched. Here the CDR3 DNA reads TGTGCCAGCAGCTTAGCGCAAGGGGGCGGATCACCCCTCCACTTT. Its translation is CASSLAQGGGSPLHF.

This clone was counted between two and nine times. The chain carries TRBV5-5 and TRBJ2-7, with a weak D call TRBD2 (5 bases). This CDR3 is 14 amino acids long. Germline-derived CDR1 and CDR2 are SGHKS and YYEKEE (reference sequence). Trimming shortened V by 0 bases and J by 3 bases, and 10 bases separated the two germline ends. The DNA of the CDR3 is TGTGCCAGCAGCTTGGCCTTGGGAGACTACGAGCAGTACTTC. The encoded protein is CASSLALGDYEQYF.

CDR3 DNA: TGCGCCAGCAGCGACCGGGACAGGGGTTTTAGGGAGACCCAGTACTTC. Translation: CASSDRDRGFRETQYF. This chain links TRBV5-1 with TRBJ2-5; 10 bases fit TRBD1. Germline assignment: CDR1 SGHRS and CDR2 YFSETQ. Trimming at V came to 4 bases and at J to 5 bases, leaving 11 bases not matched to a gene. The CDR3 has 16 residues.

This clone has only a few counts. CDR3 bases: TGCGCCAGCAGCCAGCTCTCGTCAAGCGTGAGTTACGAGCAGTACTTC. Translating it yields CASSQLSSSVSYEQYF. This chain links TRBV4-1 with TRBJ2-7; D is unclear. CDR1 MGHRA and CDR2 YSYEKL come from the germline V gene. The CDR3 loop spans 16 amino acids. The V end lost 3 bases, the J end lost 4 bases, and 19 bases lay between the germline ends.

The genes are TRBV2 and TRBJ2-1, with 9 bases matching TRBD2. Germline lookup yields CDR1 SNHLY and CDR2 FYNNEI. This CDR3 contains 14 residues. After removal of 6 bases from V and 2 bases from J, the junction contained 2 bases not matched to a gene. The CDR3 loop reads CASRGTSPYNEQFF. In nucleotides, the CDR3 is TGTGCCAGCAGAGGGACTAGCCCCTACAATGAGCAGTTCTTC.

V is TRBV7-2 and J is TRBJ1-2, with TRBD1 matching 8 bases. This CDR3 has 17 amino acids. V lost 2 bases, J lost 6 bases, and 14 bases stayed unmatched. Per the germline V gene, CDR1 is SGHTA and CDR2 is FQGNSA. CDR3 residues: CASSLSPNLQGVDGYTF. CDR3 in DNA: TGTGCCAGCAGCTTATCGCCCAACTTACAGGGGGTGGATGGCTACACCTTC.

The count of this clone is one. At the DNA level, this CDR3 is encoded by other sequences in the same sample as well. The V and J genes are TRBV6-5 and TRBJ2-7; 7 nucleotides match TRBD1. Germline-derived CDR1 and CDR2 are MNHEY and SVGAGI. The CDR3 consists of 14 residues. With 5 bases clipped from V and 1 base from J, the junction kept 5 bases outside the gene matches. CDR3 protein: CASSIRDRSYEQYF. CDR3 DNA: TGTGCCAGCAGTATCCGGGACAGATCCTACGAGCAGTACTTC.

This rearrangement joins TRBV28 to TRBJ2-7; the D is unclear. The CDR3 is made up of 13 amino acids. Germline V gene sequence: CDR1 MDHEN, CDR2 SYDVKM. Trimming took 5 bases from V and 3 from J, leaving 11 bases between them. The CDR3 region is CASSADENYEQYF. Here the CDR3 DNA reads TGTGCCAGCAGTGCGGACGAGAACTACGAGCAGTACTTC.

This chain links TRBV4-3 with TRBJ2-1, with D possibly matching TRBD2 (6 bases). The CDR3 is 17 residues long. Germline V gene data show CDR1 as LGHNA and CDR2 as YSLEER. Trimming removed 4 bases at V and 5 bases at J, with 21 bases between. This chain's CDR3 is CASSRTTSLLVDNEQFF. In DNA, the CDR3 is TGCGCCAGCAGCCGCACGACTAGTTTGTTGGTAGACAATGAGCAGTTCTTC.

The V call is TRBV7-6, the J call TRBJ2-1; a possible D gene is TRBD1 (6 bases). From germline, CDR1 is SGHVS and CDR2 FNYEAQ. The CDR3 is 16 residues long. Trimming cost V 2 bases and J 0 bases, with 11 bases left between them. The CDR3 spells CASSLTGTNSYNEQFF. The CDR3 coding sequence is TGTGCCAGCAGCTTAACCGGGACAAACTCCTACAATGAGCAGTTCTTC.

The V call is TRBV30, the J call TRBJ1-3; 8 positions match TRBD1. CDR3 length equals 14 residues. J lost 9 bases, V lost 5 bases, and 12 bases had no gene match. Germline CDR1 and CDR2: GTSNPN and SVGIG (reference sequence). The CDR3 DNA sequence: TGTGCCTGGGGGACAGGCTCCGGAGGCGTCACCATATATTTT. Translating it yields CAWGTGSGGVTIYF.

V is TRBV18 and J is TRBJ1-2; tentative D call: TRBD1 (5 bases). Germline values: CDR1 KGHSH, CDR2 LQKENI. CDR3 length: 13 amino acids. V was cut by 4 bases and J by 6 bases, with 12 bases left in between. The CDR3 DNA reads TGTGCCAGCTCACTATCGACGGGGGATGGCTACACCTTC. Translating it yields CASSLSTGDGYTF.

The chain has TRBV28 and TRBJ2-3; the match to TRBD1 covers 12 bases. Germline trimming cut 3 bases from V and 3 bases from J; bases unmatched to any gene: 7. The CDR3 is 17 residues long. The germline CDR1 and CDR2 sequences are MDHEN and SYDVKM. This CDR3 reads CASSFRGQGAFTDTQYF. As DNA, the CDR3 is TGTGCCAGCAGTTTTCGGGGACAGGGGGCATTTACAGATACGCAGTATTTT.

The rearrangement joins TRBV7-9 to TRBJ1-4, with D perhaps TRBD1 (5 bases). Trimming took 1 base from V and 8 from J, leaving 11 bases between them. CDR3 length: 14 amino acids. Germline CDR1 is SEHNR and CDR2 is FQNEAQ (reference sequence). This chain's CDR3 is CASSLVQGGEKLFF. In nucleotides, the CDR3 is TGTGCCAGCAGCTTAGTGCAGGGTGGGGAAAAACTGTTTTTT.

The chain carries TRBV5-4 and TRBJ2-1; D possibly uses TRBD1 or TRBD2 (6 bases each). Germline CDR1 and CDR2: SGHNT and YYREEE (reference sequence). The CDR3 is 16 residues long. The ends were cut back, 1 base at V and 8 bases at J, with 19 bases in the middle. The CDR3 sequence: CASSLMNRDLFDEQFF. Written as DNA, the CDR3 is TGTGCCAGCAGCTTGATGAACAGGGACTTGTTTGATGAGCAGTTCTTC.

The chain is built from TRBV5-1 and TRBJ1-1; TRBD1 matches 10 bases. Per the germline V gene, CDR1 is SGHRS and CDR2 is YFSETQ. V was pared by 0 bases and J by 0 bases, with 8 bases of the junction left unmatched. The CDR3 covers 18 residues. Here the CDR3 reads CASSLGPGQGQLNTEAFF. The CDR3 DNA follows: TGCGCCAGCAGCTTGGGGCCGGGACAGGGGCAACTGAACACTGAAGCTTTCTTT.

There are a few counts of this clone. This chain joins TRBV16 and TRBJ1-1; D gene uncertain. V lost 4 bases to trimming and J lost 5 bases, with 23 bases between them. There are 17 residues in the CDR3. Germline values: CDR1 KGHSY, CDR2 FQNENV. The CDR3 sequence: CASSPPGGFTGWTEAFF. The CDR3 coding sequence is TGTGCCAGCAGCCCCCCGGGAGGTTTTACCGGTTGGACTGAAGCTTTCTTT.